Reported below is one T cell receptor (beta chain). As yet, its antigen is unknown. Germline V CDR1 and CDR2: LNHDA, SQIVND (reference sequence). With 8 bases removed from V and 0 bases from J, the gap between germline ends came to 14 bases. This CDR3 is 14 amino acids long. Clones were sequenced by immunoSEQ multiplex PCR, and TCRdb holds only the in-frame ones, with some missing. The table includes more than 110,000 clones, roughly 92% detected once. These data come from a study of T cell responses to AZD1222 COVID-19 vaccine. Findings and limits, study-wide: Regions 160-218 and 743-854 held dominance among vaccine-associated CD4 TCRs, which spanned spike.

The rearrangement uses TRBV19 and TRBJ2-7; a possible D gene is TRBD1 (7 bases). This TCR was recovered from an adult in good health. Sequencing was performed on peripheral blood, taken on day 0 of AZD1222 vaccination. CDR3 in DNA: TGTGCCAGTCGGAGGGGGCTCCACTCCTACGAGCAGTACTTC. It specifies CASRRGLHSYEQYF. Full variable domain (missing parts from reference TRBV19 and TRBJ2-7): DGGITQSPKYLFRKEGQNVTLSCEQNLNHDAMYWYRQDPGQGLRLIYYSQIVNDFQKGDIAEGYSVSREKKESFPLTVTSAQKNPTAFYLCASRRGLHSYEQYFGPGTRLTVT.